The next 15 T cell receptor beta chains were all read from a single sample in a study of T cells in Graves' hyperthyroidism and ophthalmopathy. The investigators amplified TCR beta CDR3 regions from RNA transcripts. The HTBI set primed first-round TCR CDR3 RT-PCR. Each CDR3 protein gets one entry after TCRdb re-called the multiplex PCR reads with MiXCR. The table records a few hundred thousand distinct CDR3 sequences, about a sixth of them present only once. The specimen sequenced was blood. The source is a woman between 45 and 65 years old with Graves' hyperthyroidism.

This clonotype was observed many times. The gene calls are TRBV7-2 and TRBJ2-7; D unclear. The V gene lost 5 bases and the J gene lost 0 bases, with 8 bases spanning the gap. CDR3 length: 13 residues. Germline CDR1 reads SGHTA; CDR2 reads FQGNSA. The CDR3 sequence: CASSRAHSYEQYF. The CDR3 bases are TGTGCCAGCAGCCGGGCCCACTCCTACGAGCAGTACTTC.

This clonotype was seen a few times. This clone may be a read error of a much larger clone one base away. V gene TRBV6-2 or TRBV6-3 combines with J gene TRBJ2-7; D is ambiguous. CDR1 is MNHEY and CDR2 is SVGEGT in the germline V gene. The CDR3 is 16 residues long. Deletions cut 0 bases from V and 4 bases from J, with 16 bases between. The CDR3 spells CASSYSSYEPLYEQYF. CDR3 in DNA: TGTGCCAGCAGTTACTCGAGCTACGAACCTTTATACGAGCAGTACTTC.

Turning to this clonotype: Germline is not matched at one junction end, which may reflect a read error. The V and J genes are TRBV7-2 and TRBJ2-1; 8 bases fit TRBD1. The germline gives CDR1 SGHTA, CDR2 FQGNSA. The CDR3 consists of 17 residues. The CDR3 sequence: CASSQKGGQVMPVGQFF. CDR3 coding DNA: TGCGCCAGCAGCCAAAAGGGGGGACAGGTAATGCCGGTGGGTCAGTTCTTC. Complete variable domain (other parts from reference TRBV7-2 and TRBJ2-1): GAGVSQSPSNKVTEKGKDVELRCDPISGHTALYWYRQSLGQGLEFLIYFQGNSAPDKSGLPSDRFSAERTGGSVSTLTIQRTQQEDSAVYLCASSQKGGQVMPVGQFFGPGTRLTVL.

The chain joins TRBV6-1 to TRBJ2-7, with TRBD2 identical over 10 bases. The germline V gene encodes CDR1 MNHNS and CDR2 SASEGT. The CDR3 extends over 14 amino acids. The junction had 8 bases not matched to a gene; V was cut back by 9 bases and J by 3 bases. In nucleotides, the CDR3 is TGTGCCAGTAAAGGGACTAGCGAACGCTACGAGCAGTACTTC. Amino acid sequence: CASKGTSERYEQYF.

The CDR3 is CASSSTGTPSEQYF. DNA of the CDR3: TGTGCCAGCAGCTCTACCGGGACTCCCTCCGAGCAGTACTTC. V gene TRBV7-2 combines with J gene TRBJ2-7; the D gene is possibly TRBD2 (6 bases). Germline V gives CDR1 SGHTA, CDR2 FQGNSA. This CDR3 spans 14 amino acids. The V end lost 4 bases, the J end lost 6 bases, and 16 bases lay between the germline ends.

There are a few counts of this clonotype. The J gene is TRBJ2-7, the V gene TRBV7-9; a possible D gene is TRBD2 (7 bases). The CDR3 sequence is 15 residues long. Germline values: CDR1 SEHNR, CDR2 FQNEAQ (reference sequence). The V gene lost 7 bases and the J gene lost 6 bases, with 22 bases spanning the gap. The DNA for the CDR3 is TGTGCCAGCACCAATAGGGGTCGGGGGGCAGGCGAGCAGTACTTC. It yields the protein CASTNRGRGAGEQYF.

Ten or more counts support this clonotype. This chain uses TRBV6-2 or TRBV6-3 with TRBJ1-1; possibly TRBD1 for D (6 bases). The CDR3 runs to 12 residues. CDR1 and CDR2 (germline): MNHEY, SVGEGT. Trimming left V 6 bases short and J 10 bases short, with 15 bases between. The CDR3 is CASSDVGRGAFF. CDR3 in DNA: TGTGCCAGCAGCGACGTGGGCAGGGGAGCTTTCTTT.

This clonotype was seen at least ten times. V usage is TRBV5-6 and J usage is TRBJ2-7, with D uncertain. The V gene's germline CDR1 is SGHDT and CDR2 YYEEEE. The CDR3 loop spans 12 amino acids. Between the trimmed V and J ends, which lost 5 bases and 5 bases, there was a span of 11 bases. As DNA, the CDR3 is TGTGCCAGCAGTTCAAGGGCCCACGAGCAGTACTTC. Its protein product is CASSSRAHEQYF.

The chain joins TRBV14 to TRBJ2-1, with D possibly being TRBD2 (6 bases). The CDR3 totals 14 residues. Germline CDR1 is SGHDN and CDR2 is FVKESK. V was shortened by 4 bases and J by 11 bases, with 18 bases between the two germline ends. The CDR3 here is CASSPRSSGRKQFF. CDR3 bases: TGTGCCAGCAGCCCGAGGAGTAGCGGTAGGAAGCAGTTCTTC.

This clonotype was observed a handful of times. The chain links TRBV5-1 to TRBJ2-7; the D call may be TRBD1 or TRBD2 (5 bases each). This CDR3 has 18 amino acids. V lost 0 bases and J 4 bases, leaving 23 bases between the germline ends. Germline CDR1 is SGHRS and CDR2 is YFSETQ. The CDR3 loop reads CASSLAPGAGPPGYEQYF. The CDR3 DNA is TGCGCCAGCAGCTTGGCCCCCGGGGCAGGCCCTCCGGGTTACGAGCAGTACTTC.

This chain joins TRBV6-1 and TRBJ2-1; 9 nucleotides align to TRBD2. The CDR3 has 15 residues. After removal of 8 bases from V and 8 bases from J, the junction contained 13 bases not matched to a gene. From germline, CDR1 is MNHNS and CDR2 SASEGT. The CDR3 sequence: CASGSGTSFFYEQFF. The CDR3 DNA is TGTGCCAGCGGATCCGGGACTAGCTTTTTCTATGAGCAGTTCTTC.

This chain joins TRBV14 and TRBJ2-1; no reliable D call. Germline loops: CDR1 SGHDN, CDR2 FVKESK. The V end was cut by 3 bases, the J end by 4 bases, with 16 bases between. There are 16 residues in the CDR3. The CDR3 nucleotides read TGTGCCAGCAGCCAGGAGACTCTTACTCGATACAATGAGCAGTTCTTC. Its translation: CASSQETLTRYNEQFF.

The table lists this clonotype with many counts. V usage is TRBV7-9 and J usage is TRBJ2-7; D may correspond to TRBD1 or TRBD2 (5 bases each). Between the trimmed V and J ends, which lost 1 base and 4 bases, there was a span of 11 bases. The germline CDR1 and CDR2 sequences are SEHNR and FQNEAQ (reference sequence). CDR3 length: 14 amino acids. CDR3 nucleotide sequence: TGTGCCAGCAGCTTAGGGGACGTAGTTTACGAGCAGTACTTC. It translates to CASSLGDVVYEQYF.

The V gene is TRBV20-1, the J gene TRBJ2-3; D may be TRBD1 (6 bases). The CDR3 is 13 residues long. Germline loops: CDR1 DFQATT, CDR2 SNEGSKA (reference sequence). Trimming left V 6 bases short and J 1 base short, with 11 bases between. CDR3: CSATGFGTDTQYF. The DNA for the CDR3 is TGCAGTGCGACAGGATTCGGCACAGATACGCAGTATTTT.

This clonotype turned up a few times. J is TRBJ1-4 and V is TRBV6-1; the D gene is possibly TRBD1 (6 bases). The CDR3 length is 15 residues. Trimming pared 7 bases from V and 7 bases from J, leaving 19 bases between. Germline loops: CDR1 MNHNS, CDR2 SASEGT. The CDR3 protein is CASNPSLGASEKLFF. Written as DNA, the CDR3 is TGTGCCAGCAACCCATCGCTGGGGGCTTCTGAAAAACTGTTTTTT.